These T cell receptor beta chains were read from a single sample in a study of T cell changes during pregnancy in multiple sclerosis. The assay was immunoSEQ multiplex PCR, and TCRdb's table has in-frame clones only and misses some. Of 35,000 to 50,000 clones in the sample, approximately 91% are singletons; the top ten hold more than 1.4%. Sequencing was performed on PBMCs (not recorded whether the cells were cultured). Receptors originate from a female donor with multiple sclerosis, enrolled in a pregnancy study. Both conserved end residues are part of each CDR3. D genes are given only for firm matches. Not every row has a clone size; where given, it reads once, few, many or a size class.

NA	NA	TRBV6-6	TRBJ2-1	TGTGCCAGCAGAGGAGCGGCCCTGAATGAGCAGTTCTTC	CASRGAALNEQFF
NA	NA	TRBV7-9	TRBJ2-2	TGTGCCAGCAGCTACAGGGCGGGGGAGCTGTTTTTT	CASSYRAGELFF
NA	once	TRBV27	TRBJ1-1	TGTGCCAGCAGTCCTTACACCCGGATGGAGACTGAAGCTTTCTTT	CASSPYTRMETEAFF
NA	NA	TRBV13	TRBJ2-1	TGTGCCAGCAGCTTCGGGAGCCCCTCCTACAATGAGCAGTTCTTC	CASSFGSPSYNEQFF
NA	NA	TRBV25-1	TRBJ2-5	TGTGCCAGCAGTGAGGGAGGCGGCGGTGGCCAAGAGACCCAGTACTTC	CASSEGGGGGQETQYF
NA	NA	TRBV5-1	TRBJ1-2	TGCGCCAGCAGCTTGGAAACGGCGGTCGGCTACACCTTC	CASSLETAVGYTF
TRBD1	NA	TRBV6-5	TRBJ2-5	TGTGCCAGCAGTTACTCGCCGACAGGGGAAGAGACCCAGTACTTC	CASSYSPTGEETQYF
NA	NA	TRBV18	TRBJ2-5	TGTGCCAGCTCACCAAGTCAAGAGACCCAGTACTTC	CASSPSQETQYF
NA	NA	TRBV6-5	TRBJ1-5	TGTGCCAGCAGGCTTCGGAGCAATCAGCCCCAGCATTTT	CASRLRSNQPQHF
TRBD1	NA	TRBV10-2	TRBJ1-2	TGCGCCAGCAGGGATGACAGGGACCTCAACTATGGCTACACCTTC	CASRDDRDLNYGYTF
NA	NA	TRBV20-1	TRBJ2-3	TGCAGTGCTAGAGCGGATACGCAGTATTTT	CSARADTQYF
NA	once	TRBV30	TRBJ2-5	TGTGCCTGGAGTCCGACTTGGGGGAAGACCCAGTACTTC	CAWSPTWGKTQYF
NA	NA	TRBV5-4	TRBJ2-2	TGTGCCAGCAACCAGGGTGGCGGGCAGCTGAACACCGGGGAGCTGTTTTTT	CASNQGGGQLNTGELFF
TRBD1	NA	TRBV5-1	TRBJ1-1	TGCGCCAGCAGCTTGCGGACAGGGGGTGAGGCTTTCTTT	CASSLRTGGEAFF
NA	NA	TRBV6-5	TRBJ2-1	TGTGCCAGCAGTTACGGAGGGGACCCCTGGGAGAATGAGCAGTTCTTC	CASSYGGDPWENEQFF
TRBD2	NA	TRBV28	TRBJ2-1	TGTGCCAGCAGTTCCGTCCCAGGGGGACTAGCGACCCGACATCAGACAATTAATGAGCAGTTCTTC	CASSSVPGGLATRHQTINEQFF
NA	NA	TRBV7-9	TRBJ1-5	TGTGCCAGCAGTAGTGGGGGTTATAGCAATCAGCCCCAGCATTTT	CASSSGGYSNQPQHF
NA	NA	TRBV21-1	TRBJ2-1	TGTGCCAGCAGCAAAGAAAGCGGGAGTTCCTACAATGAGCAGTTCTTC	CASSKESGSSYNEQFF
NA	NA	TRBV6-1	TRBJ2-7	TGTGCCAGCAGTCCGCCCAGGTCAGGTGTCCACGAGCAGTACTTC	CASSPPRSGVHEQYF
NA	NA	TRBV6-5	TRBJ1-2	TGTGCCAGCAGTTACTCGAACAGTCCGCAGTATGGCTACACCTTC	CASSYSNSPQYGYTF
TRBD1	NA	TRBV6-5	TRBJ2-3	TGTGCCAGCAGTCTGCCGGGACAGGGAGCGGATACGCAGTATTTT	CASSLPGQGADTQYF
TRBD1	NA	TRBV5-1	TRBJ2-4	TGCGCCAGCAGCCTGGGACAGGGTATATACAAAAACATTCAGTACTTC	CASSLGQGIYKNIQYF
TRBD2	NA	TRBV2	TRBJ2-2	TGTGCCAGCAAAAAGCGGGAGGCGAACACCGGGGAGCTGTTTTTT	CASKKREANTGELFF
NA	NA	TRBV7-2	TRBJ2-1	TGTGCCAGCAGCTCCAGGGCAAACTACAATGAGCAGTTCTTC	CASSSRANYNEQFF
NA	few	TRBV28	TRBJ2-7	TGTGCCAGCGGGGCCTACGAGCAGTACTTC	CASGAYEQYF
TRBD2	NA	TRBV13	TRBJ2-2	TGTGCCAGCAGCCCCCCGCTAGCGGGAGGAACCGGGGAGCTGTTTTTT	CASSPPLAGGTGELFF
NA	once	TRBV9	TRBJ2-7	TGTGCCAGCAGCCCCTGGGACACCCCCTACGAGCAGTACTTC	CASSPWDTPYEQYF
NA	NA	TRBV6-5	TRBJ2-1	TGTGCCAGCAGCCACGAGACTAGCTCCTACAATGAGCAGTTCTTC	CASSHETSSYNEQFF
TRBD2	NA	TRBV4-1	TRBJ2-1	TGCGCCAGCAGCCCCAAGGGGCGGGAGCTGAATGAGCAGTTCTTC	CASSPKGRELNEQFF
TRBD1	NA	TRBV4-1	TRBJ1-1	TGCGCCAGCAGCCCTTCGGGACAGCTATACACCACTGAAGCTTTCTTT	CASSPSGQLYTTEAFF
TRBD1	NA	TRBV6-1	TRBJ2-7	TGTGCCAGCAGTAACCGACAGGGCACCTACGAGCAGTACTTC	CASSNRQGTYEQYF
NA	NA	TRBV19	TRBJ2-1	TGTGCCAGTGTCACAGGGTACAATGAGCAGTTCTTC	CASVTGYNEQFF
TRBD1	NA	TRBV19	TRBJ1-2	TGTGCCACCACGGGACAGGGGGCGCTTGGCTACACCTTC	CATTGQGALGYTF
NA	NA	TRBV21-1	TRBJ2-7	TGTGCCAGCAGCATTCCGGACAGGGTCCACGAGCAGTACTTC	CASSIPDRVHEQYF
TRBD2	NA	TRBV5-1	TRBJ2-1	TGCGCCAGCAGACTGACTAGCGAGTACAATGAGCAGTTCTTC	CASRLTSEYNEQFF
NA	NA	TRBV7-3	TRBJ2-2	TGTGCCAGCAGCTTCCAGGGAGACCACAACACCGGGGAGCTGTTTTTT	CASSFQGDHNTGELFF
NA	NA	TRBV7-2	TRBJ2-7	TGTGCCAGCAGCTCATACTACGAGCAGTACTTC	CASSSYYEQYF
TRBD2	NA	TRBV5-5	TRBJ2-1	TGTGCCAGCAGCTTGGCGCCTAGCGGGTTATACAATGAGCAGTTCTTC	CASSLAPSGLYNEQFF
NA	NA	TRBV4-1	TRBJ2-7	TGCGCCAGCAGCCAAGTAGGGCGGGCTAACTACGAGCAGTACTTC	CASSQVGRANYEQYF
TRBD1	NA	TRBV4-2	TRBJ2-5	TGTGCCAGCAGCCAAGGACAGGGGGGAGAGACCCAGTACTTC	CASSQGQGGETQYF
NA	NA	TRBV11-2	TRBJ2-1	TGTGCCAGCAGCTTAGTTCAAGCCAATGAGCAGTTCTTC	CASSLVQANEQFF
NA	NA	TRBV4-1	TRBJ2-7	TGCGCCAGCAGCCCCGATATGGGGTCCTACGAGCAGTACTTC	CASSPDMGSYEQYF
TRBD2	once	TRBV10-3	TRBJ2-1	TGTGCCATCAGTGTTGGAGGCGGGAGCTTTCGAGGTGAGCAGTTCTTC	CAISVGGGSFRGEQFF